Reported below is one T cell receptor (beta chain). Its matching antigen is unknown. A read error may be the cause here, since a much bigger clone is one base away. The CDR3 has 15 residues. The V gene's germline CDR1 is SNHLY and CDR2 FYNNEI. The junction had 14 bases not matched to a gene; V was cut back by 10 bases and J by 3 bases. This sample's time point: newly diagnosed GD, antithyroid drugs for less than 3 months. The TCR library was made from RNA extracted from PBMCs. Researchers made TCR beta libraries by using iRepertoire HTBI primers and running Arm-PCR on CDR3 regions. TCRdb independently ran MiXCR on the multiplex PCR reads; one entry per CDR3 protein. The table records about 300,000 distinct CDR3 sequences, under 20% of them present only once. The sample is drawn from a study of regulatory T cells in long-lasting Graves disease. For the study at large: Graves' patients diagnosed newly had used antithyroid drugs under 3 months.

Study-wide findings and caveats: Persistent disease showed a preference for TRBV28, TRBJ1-2 and TRBJ2-5.

The V gene is TRBV2, the J gene TRBJ1-1, with 7 bases identical to TRBD1. This sample comprised peripheral blood mononuclear cells (PBMCs), obtained at new diagnosis, from a patient treated with antithyroid drugs. The sequence was collected from a female donor with Graves disease. In DNA, the CDR3 is TGTGCCACTAAGACAGGGTCCACTGGGGACACTGAAGCTTTCTTT. Translated: CATKTGSTGDTEAFF.